A selection of T cell receptor beta chains follows, all from one sample in a study of graft-versus-host responses after intestinal transplantation. The method was immunoSEQ multiplex PCR; TCRdb's version includes in-frame clones alone and lacks a portion of them. The data hold more than 80,000 clones, with roughly 80% observed a single time. Their recognized antigens are unknown. Sequences were derived from unstimulated CD8+ T cells sorted from spleen or lymph node cells, sampled before intestinal transplant. These receptors were obtained from a human donor who received an intestinal transplant. CDR3s include the opening cysteine and the closing phenylalanine or tryptophan. D genes are given only for firm matches. Clone size appears in some rows only: once, few, many, or a class for an expanded clone.

j_gene: TRBJ2-7; d_gene: -; v_gene: TRBV5-1; abundance: -; CDR3nt: TGCGCCAGCAGCTTGTCGTGGGGAGAGCAGTACTTC; CDR3aa: CASSLSWGEQYF
j_gene: TRBJ2-7; d_gene: TRBD2; v_gene: TRBV15; abundance: -; CDR3nt: TGTGCCACCGCCGGGACAACCCTAGCGGGGCCCTACGAGCAGTACTTC; CDR3aa: CATAGTTLAGPYEQYF
j_gene: TRBJ1-1; d_gene: -; v_gene: TRBV4-1; abundance: -; CDR3nt: TGCGCCAGCAGCCAAGAGGGCCAGGGAAGCACTGAAGCTTTCTTT; CDR3aa: CASSQEGQGSTEAFF
j_gene: TRBJ2-5; d_gene: -; v_gene: TRBV27; abundance: -; CDR3nt: TGTGCCAGCAGATCCCAGGGGGAGACCCAGTACTTC; CDR3aa: CASRSQGETQYF
j_gene: TRBJ1-6; d_gene: TRBD1; v_gene: TRBV4-2; abundance: -; CDR3nt: TGTGCCAGCAGCCCGGACAGGGAGGTTTCACCCCTCCACTTT; CDR3aa: CASSPDREVSPLHF
j_gene: TRBJ2-7; d_gene: -; v_gene: TRBV6-1; abundance: -; CDR3nt: TGTGCCAGCAGTGAAGAAGAAAACAGACACTACGAGCAGTACTTC; CDR3aa: CASSEEENRHYEQYF
j_gene: TRBJ2-1; d_gene: -; v_gene: TRBV7-9; abundance: -; CDR3nt: TGTGCCAGCAGTCCGACCTCCTACAATGAGCAGTTCTTC; CDR3aa: CASSPTSYNEQFF
j_gene: TRBJ1-1; d_gene: TRBD1; v_gene: TRBV27; abundance: -; CDR3nt: TGTGCCAGCAGTTTGACAGGGGTCAACACTGAAGCTTTCTTT; CDR3aa: CASSLTGVNTEAFF
j_gene: TRBJ1-5; d_gene: TRBD1; v_gene: TRBV5-8; abundance: -; CDR3nt: TGTGCCAGCAGCTCCGGGACAGGGGTCGGGCAGCCCCAGCATTTT; CDR3aa: CASSSGTGVGQPQHF
j_gene: TRBJ2-2; d_gene: -; v_gene: TRBV10-3; abundance: -; CDR3nt: TGTGCCATCAGTGAGTCGGAACAGGTTCCGAACACCGGGGAGCTGTTTTTT; CDR3aa: CAISESEQVPNTGELFF
j_gene: TRBJ2-7; d_gene: -; v_gene: TRBV11-2; abundance: -; CDR3nt: TGTGCCAGCAGCAAGGCTGAGTGGGGACCCTACGAGCAGTACTTC; CDR3aa: CASSKAEWGPYEQYF
j_gene: TRBJ2-3; d_gene: TRBD1; v_gene: TRBV7-9; abundance: -; CDR3nt: TGTGCCAGCAGCCCTCGGGACAGCCCGGTTGATACGCAGTATTTT; CDR3aa: CASSPRDSPVDTQYF
j_gene: TRBJ2-2; d_gene: TRBD1; v_gene: TRBV5-4; abundance: few; CDR3nt: TGTGCCAGCAGCTGGGGACAGGGGAACACCGGGGAGCTGTTTTTT; CDR3aa: CASSWGQGNTGELFF
j_gene: TRBJ1-3; d_gene: -; v_gene: TRBV28; abundance: -; CDR3nt: TGTGCCAGCAGTGCCGGGATCTCCTCTGGAAACACCATATATTTT; CDR3aa: CASSAGISSGNTIYF
j_gene: TRBJ2-3; d_gene: -; v_gene: TRBV5-4; abundance: -; CDR3nt: TGTGCCAGCAGCGCAGGAGGGGGGCCGTTAGATACGCAGTATTTT; CDR3aa: CASSAGGGPLDTQYF